The 15 T cell receptor beta chains below all came from one sample that was sequenced in a study of radiation and T cells in renal cell carcinoma. Generated by immunoSEQ multiplex PCR, the TCRdb table keeps only in-frame clones and is missing some. The sample shows some 120,000 clones, 81% of them seen only once. Stated time point: blood 2 weeks post-SBRT. Treatment described: 15 Gy SBRT to primary tumor, nephrectomy 4 weeks later. Material: blood, obtained from a patient whose treatment included radiotherapy and nephrectomy. Source of these receptors: a man aged 50 to 59 with renal cell carcinoma.

This clone was detected once. Because the CDR3's place on the DNA is in doubt, the DNA is left out and the CDR3 is given as listed by TCRdb. The chain combines TRBV21-1 with TRBJ1-5. TRBV21-1 is a documented pseudogene. The CDR3 totals 17 residues, both ends included. CDR3 in amino acids: CASSWGSGTKGIQPQHF.

V gene TRBV5-1 combines with J gene TRBJ2-7; TRBD1 agrees at 7 bases. From germline, CDR1 is SGHRS and CDR2 YFSETQ. This CDR3 region has 14 residues. The trim removed 4 bases at V and 4 bases at J, leaving 8 bases unmatched. The CDR3 sequence: CASSINLQGYEQYF. Written as DNA, the CDR3 is TGCGCCAGCAGCATAAACTTACAGGGGTACGAGCAGTACTTC.

The chain carries TRBV5-1 and TRBJ1-6; D not resolved. Germline CDR1 and CDR2: SGHRS and YFSETQ. The CDR3 runs 13 residues. Trimming shortened V by 2 bases and J by 11 bases, and 11 bases separated the two germline ends. Here the CDR3 DNA reads TGCGCCAGCAGCTTAGAACGGCTCGCACCCCTCCACTTT. It encodes CASSLERLAPLHF.

This chain connects TRBV5-1 to TRBJ1-1; 9 bases align to TRBD1. The V gene end was trimmed by 4 bases and the J gene end by 3 bases; junction bases not matched to a gene: 4. The CDR3 has 14 residues. Germline-derived CDR1 and CDR2 are SGHRS and YFSETQ. The CDR3 nucleotides read TGCGCCAGCAGCGGACAGGGGTTGGACACTGAAGCTTTCTTT. Protein: CASSGQGLDTEAFF.

This clone appeared once. The chain carries TRBV4-3 and TRBJ1-1; a possible D gene is TRBD1 (6 bases). The CDR3 has 14 amino acids. The germline V gene has CDR1 LGHNA and CDR2 YSLEER. V was clipped by 0 bases and J by 5 bases, with 10 bases between them. CDR3 sequence: CASSQDRGRTEAFF. The CDR3 DNA reads TGCGCCAGCAGCCAAGATAGGGGGAGGACTGAAGCTTTCTTT.

Only one count was recorded for this clone. V is TRBV7-9 and J is TRBJ2-6, with D hard to call. The CDR3 extends over 13 amino acids. The V gene's germline CDR1 is SEHNR and CDR2 FQNEAQ (reference sequence). The germline V and J ends were trimmed by 6 bases and 0 bases, with 3 bases remaining between them. The CDR3 protein is CASSDSGANVLTF. Written as DNA, the CDR3 is TGTGCCAGCAGTGACTCTGGGGCCAACGTCCTGACTTTC.

The chain is built from TRBV4-3 and TRBJ2-7; D is unresolved. The CDR3 extends over 14 amino acids. Germline V gene data show CDR1 as LGHNA and CDR2 as YSLEER. V was clipped by 1 base and J by 6 bases, with 13 bases between them. The CDR3 DNA reads TGCGCCAGCAGCCAAGGGTACTCCGCCGGCGAGCAGTACTTC. Protein product: CASSQGYSAGEQYF.

J is TRBJ1-5 and V is TRBV28; D is perhaps TRBD1 (6 bases). The germline gives CDR1 MDHEN, CDR2 SYDVKM. The CDR3 runs to 15 residues. The ends were cut back, 3 bases at V and 3 bases at J, with 12 bases in the middle. Here the CDR3 reads CASSFLQGPNQPQHF. The CDR3 DNA is TGTGCCAGCAGTTTTTTACAGGGCCCCAATCAGCCCCAGCATTTT.

The V call is TRBV10-3, the J call TRBJ2-7; the match to TRBD1 covers 7 bases. V trimming: 4 bases; J trimming: 2 bases; junction bases outside the gene matches: 14. The germline gives CDR1 ENHRY, CDR2 SYGVKD. This CDR3 has 17 amino acids. The CDR3 loop is CAISVPYTGVRTYEQYF. The CDR3 DNA reads as TGTGCCATCAGTGTACCTTACACAGGGGTTAGGACCTACGAGCAGTACTTC.

J is TRBJ2-1 and V is TRBV7-2, with TRBD2 matching 7 bases. Germline CDR1 reads SGHTA; CDR2 reads FQGNSA. The V and J ends lost 1 base and 8 bases, in that order; junction bases with no gene match: 8. There are 15 residues in the CDR3. CDR3 amino acids: CASSLGRGRVHEQFF. The CDR3 nucleotides are TGTGCCAGCAGCTTAGGACGGGGGAGGGTCCATGAGCAGTTCTTC.

The chain uses TRBV14 and TRBJ2-6; no clear D gene. V was pared by 4 bases and J by 7 bases, with 14 bases between. Germline lookup yields CDR1 SGHDN and CDR2 FVKESK. The CDR3 contains 15 residues. As DNA, the CDR3 is TGTGCCAGCAGCCGGTTCAGAGGCGTCGCCAACGTCCTGACTTTC. It specifies CASSRFRGVANVLTF.

The gene calls are TRBV15 and TRBJ2-7; 7 nucleotides match TRBD1. The J segment lost 2 bases and the V segment lost 1 base, leaving 2 bases of the junction unmatched. Germline assignment: CDR1 LNHNV and CDR2 YYDKDF (reference sequence). The CDR3 extends over 14 amino acids. The CDR3 nucleotides read TGTGCCACCAGCAGAGGGGGACAGACCTACGAGCAGTACTTC. Its translation is CATSRGGQTYEQYF.

The CDR3 bases are TGCGCCAGCAGCTTAGGGGCTGGAAACACCATATATTTT. Encoded protein: CASSLGAGNTIYF. The chain recombines TRBV5-1 with TRBJ1-3; maybe TRBD1 (5 bases). The CDR3 has 13 amino acids. The V end lost 2 bases, the J end lost 2 bases, and 5 bases lay between the germline ends. Germline V gene lookup returns CDR1 SGHRS and CDR2 YFSETQ.

The rearrangement joins TRBV6-5 to TRBJ2-7; no reliable D call. The CDR3 is 14 amino acids. Trimming left V 5 bases short and J 0 bases short, with 11 bases between. Per germline, CDR1 MNHEY and CDR2 SVGAGI. CDR3 in amino acids: CASSRLLNSYEQYF. CDR3 in DNA: TGTGCCAGCAGTAGGCTCCTTAACTCCTACGAGCAGTACTTC.

The V gene is TRBV27, the J gene TRBJ2-1, with 9 bases aligning to TRBD1. V gave up 5 bases and J gave up 2 bases; unmatched junction bases: 10. The CDR3 spans 17 residues. Per the germline V gene, CDR1 is MNHEY and CDR2 is SMNVEV (reference sequence). CDR3 sequence: CASSPSRDRAAYNEQFF. CDR3 in DNA: TGTGCCAGCAGTCCCTCTCGGGACAGGGCCGCCTACAATGAGCAGTTCTTC.